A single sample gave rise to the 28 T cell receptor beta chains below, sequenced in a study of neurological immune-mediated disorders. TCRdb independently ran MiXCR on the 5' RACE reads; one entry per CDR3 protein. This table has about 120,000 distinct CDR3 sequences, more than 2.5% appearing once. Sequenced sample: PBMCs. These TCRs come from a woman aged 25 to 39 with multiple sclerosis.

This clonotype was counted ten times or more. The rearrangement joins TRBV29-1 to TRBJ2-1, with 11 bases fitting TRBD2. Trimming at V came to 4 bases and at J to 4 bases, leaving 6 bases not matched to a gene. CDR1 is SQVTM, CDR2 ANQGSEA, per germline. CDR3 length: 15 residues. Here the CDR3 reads CSVVRLAGGYNEQFF. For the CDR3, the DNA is TGCAGCGTTGTGCGGCTAGCGGGGGGTTACAATGAGCAGTTCTTC.

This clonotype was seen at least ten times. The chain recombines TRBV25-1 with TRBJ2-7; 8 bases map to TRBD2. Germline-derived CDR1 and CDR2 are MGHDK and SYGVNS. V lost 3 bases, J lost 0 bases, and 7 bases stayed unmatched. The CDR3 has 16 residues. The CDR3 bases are TGTGCCAGCAGTGATCCCGGCGGGGGGAGCTCCTACGAGCAGTACTTC. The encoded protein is CASSDPGGGSSYEQYF.

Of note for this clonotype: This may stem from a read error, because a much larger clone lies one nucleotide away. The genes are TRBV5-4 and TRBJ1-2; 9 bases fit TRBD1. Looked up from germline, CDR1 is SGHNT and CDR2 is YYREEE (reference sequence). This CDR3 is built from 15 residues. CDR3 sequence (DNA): TGTGTCAGCAAGTCCGGGACAGGGATATTCCATGGCTACACCTTC. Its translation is CVSKSGTGIFHGYTF.

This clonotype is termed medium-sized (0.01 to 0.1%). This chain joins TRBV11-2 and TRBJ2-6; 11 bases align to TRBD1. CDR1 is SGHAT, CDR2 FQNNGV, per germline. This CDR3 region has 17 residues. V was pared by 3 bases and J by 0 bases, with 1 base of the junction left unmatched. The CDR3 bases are TGTGCCAGCAGCTTGGGGACAGGGGGCTCTGGGGCCAACGTCCTGACTTTC. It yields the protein CASSLGTGGSGANVLTF.

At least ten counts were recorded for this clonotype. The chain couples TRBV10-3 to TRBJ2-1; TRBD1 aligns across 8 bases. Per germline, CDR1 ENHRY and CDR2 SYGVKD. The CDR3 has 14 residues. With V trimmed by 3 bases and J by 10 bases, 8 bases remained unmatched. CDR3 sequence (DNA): TGTGCCATCAGTGACGGACAGGGCCCGAGCGAGCAGTTCTTC. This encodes CAISDGQGPSEQFF.

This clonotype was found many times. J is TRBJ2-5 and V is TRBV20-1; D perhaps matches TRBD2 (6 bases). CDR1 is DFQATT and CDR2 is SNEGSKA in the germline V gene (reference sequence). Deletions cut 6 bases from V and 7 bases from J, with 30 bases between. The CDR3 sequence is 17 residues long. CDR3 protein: CSASDFRDGGPGGTQYF. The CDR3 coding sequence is TGCAGTGCCTCGGACTTCCGGGACGGGGGACCTGGTGGGACCCAGTACTTC.

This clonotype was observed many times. The CDR3 DNA sequence: TGCAGTGCTGCGGGACTAGCGGGGGCATCCCCATTGGGAGATACGCAGTATTTT. This encodes CSAAGLAGASPLGDTQYF. V is TRBV20-1 and J is TRBJ2-3; TRBD2 matches at 14 bases. Germline loops: CDR1 DFQATT, CDR2 SNEGSKA (reference sequence). V shed 5 bases and J 5 bases; nucleotides not matched to a gene: 15. This CDR3 is 18 amino acids long.

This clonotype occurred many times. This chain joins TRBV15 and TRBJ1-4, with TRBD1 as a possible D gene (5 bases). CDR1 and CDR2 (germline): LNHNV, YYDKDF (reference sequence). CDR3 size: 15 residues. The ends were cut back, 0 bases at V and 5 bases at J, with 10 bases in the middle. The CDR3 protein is CATSREEGTNEKLFF. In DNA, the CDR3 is TGTGCCACCAGCAGAGAAGAGGGGACGAATGAAAAACTGTTTTTT.

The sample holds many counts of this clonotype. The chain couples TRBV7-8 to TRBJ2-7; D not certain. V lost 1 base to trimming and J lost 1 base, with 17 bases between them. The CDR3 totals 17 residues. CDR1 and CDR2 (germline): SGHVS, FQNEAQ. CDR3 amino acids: CASSLVPKITGSYEQYF. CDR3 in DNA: TGTGCCAGCAGCTTAGTACCAAAAATCACTGGTTCCTACGAGCAGTACTTC.

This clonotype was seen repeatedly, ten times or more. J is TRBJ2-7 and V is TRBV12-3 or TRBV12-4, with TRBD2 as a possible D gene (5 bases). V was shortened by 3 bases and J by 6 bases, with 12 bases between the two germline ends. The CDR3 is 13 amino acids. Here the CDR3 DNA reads TGTGCCAGCAGTTTCGGGGAAGGTCTCGAGCAGTACTTC. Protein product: CASSFGEGLEQYF.

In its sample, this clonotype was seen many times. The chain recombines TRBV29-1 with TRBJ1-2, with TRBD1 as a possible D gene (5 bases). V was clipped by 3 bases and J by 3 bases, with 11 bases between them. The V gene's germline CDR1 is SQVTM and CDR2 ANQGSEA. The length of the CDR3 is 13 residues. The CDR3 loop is CSVDATGYYGYTF. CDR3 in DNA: TGCAGCGTTGACGCTACAGGTTACTATGGCTACACCTTC.

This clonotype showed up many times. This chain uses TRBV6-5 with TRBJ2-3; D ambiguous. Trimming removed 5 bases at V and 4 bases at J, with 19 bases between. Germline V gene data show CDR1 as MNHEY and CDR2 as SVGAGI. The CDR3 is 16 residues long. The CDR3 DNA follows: TGTGCCAGCAGTAGAGCGCGGAATGCCCTCGCAGATACGCAGTATTTT. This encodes CASSRARNALADTQYF.

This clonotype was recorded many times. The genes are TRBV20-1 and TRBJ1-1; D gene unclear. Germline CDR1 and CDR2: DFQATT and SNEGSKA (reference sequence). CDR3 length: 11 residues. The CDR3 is CSTIVGTEAFF. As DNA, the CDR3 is TGCAGCACAATAGTCGGGACTGAAGCTTTCTTT.

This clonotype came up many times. The chain's CDR3 is CASSDARVSYNEQFF. CDR3 in DNA: TGTGCCAGCAGCGACGCGCGGGTCTCCTACAATGAGCAGTTCTTC. The chain is built from TRBV11-2 and TRBJ2-1, with TRBD2 as a possible D gene (5 bases). The V and J ends lost 5 bases and 0 bases respectively, with 11 bases between them. This CDR3 region has 15 residues. Germline V lookup: CDR1 SGHAT, CDR2 FQNNGV.

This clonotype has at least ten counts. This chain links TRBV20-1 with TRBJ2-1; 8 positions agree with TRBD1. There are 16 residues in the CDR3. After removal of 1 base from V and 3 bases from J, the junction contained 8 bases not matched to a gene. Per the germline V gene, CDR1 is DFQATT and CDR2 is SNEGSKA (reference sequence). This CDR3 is CSARAVGQANYNEQFF. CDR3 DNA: TGCAGTGCTAGAGCTGTGGGACAGGCCAACTACAATGAGCAGTTCTTC.

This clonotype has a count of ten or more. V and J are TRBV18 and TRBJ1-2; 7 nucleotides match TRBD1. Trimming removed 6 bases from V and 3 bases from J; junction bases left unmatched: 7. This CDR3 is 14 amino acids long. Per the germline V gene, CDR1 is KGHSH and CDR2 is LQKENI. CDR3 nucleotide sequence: TGTGCCAGCTCTTCGACAGGGACCCACTATGGCTACACCTTC. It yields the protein CASSSTGTHYGYTF. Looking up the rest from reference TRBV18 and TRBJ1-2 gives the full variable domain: NAGVMQNPRHLVRRRGQEARLRCSPMKGHSHVYWYRQLPEEGLKFMVYLQKENIIDESGMPKERFSAEFPKEGPSILRIQQVVRGDSAAYFCASSSTGTHYGYTFGSGTRLTVV.

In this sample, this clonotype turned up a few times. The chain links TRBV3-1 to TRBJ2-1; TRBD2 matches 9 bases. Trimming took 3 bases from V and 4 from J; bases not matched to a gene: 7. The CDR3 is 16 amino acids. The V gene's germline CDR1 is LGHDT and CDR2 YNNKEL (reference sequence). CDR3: CASSHIAGATYNEQFF. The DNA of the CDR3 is TGTGCCAGCAGCCACATAGCGGGAGCAACGTACAATGAGCAGTTCTTC.

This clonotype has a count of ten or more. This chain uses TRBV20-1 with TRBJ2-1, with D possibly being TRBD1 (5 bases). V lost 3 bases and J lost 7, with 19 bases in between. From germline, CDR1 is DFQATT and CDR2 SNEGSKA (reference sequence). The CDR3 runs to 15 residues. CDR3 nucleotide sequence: TGCAGTGCTAGTTTGGTCGCAGGGCCAGGGAATGAGCAGTTCTTC. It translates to CSASLVAGPGNEQFF.

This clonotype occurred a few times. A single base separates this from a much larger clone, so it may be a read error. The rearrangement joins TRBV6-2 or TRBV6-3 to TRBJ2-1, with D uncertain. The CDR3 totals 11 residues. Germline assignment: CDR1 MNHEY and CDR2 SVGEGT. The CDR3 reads CDSSYSSEQFF. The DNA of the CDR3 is TGTGACAGCAGTTACAGCAGTGAGCAGTTCTTC.

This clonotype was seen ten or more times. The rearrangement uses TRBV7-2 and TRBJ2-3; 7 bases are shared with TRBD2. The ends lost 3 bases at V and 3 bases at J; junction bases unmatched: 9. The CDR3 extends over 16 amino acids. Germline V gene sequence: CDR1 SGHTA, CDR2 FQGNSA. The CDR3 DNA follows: TGTGCCAGCAGCTTCGGAGCGGGAAGGAGTACAGATACGCAGTATTTT. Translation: CASSFGAGRSTDTQYF.

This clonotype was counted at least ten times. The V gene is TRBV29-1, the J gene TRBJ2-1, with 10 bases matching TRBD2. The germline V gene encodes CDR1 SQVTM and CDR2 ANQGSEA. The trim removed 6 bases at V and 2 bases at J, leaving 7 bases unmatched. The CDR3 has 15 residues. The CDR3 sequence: CSVAITSGAYNEQFF. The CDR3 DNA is TGCAGCGTCGCAATAACTAGCGGGGCCTACAATGAGCAGTTCTTC.

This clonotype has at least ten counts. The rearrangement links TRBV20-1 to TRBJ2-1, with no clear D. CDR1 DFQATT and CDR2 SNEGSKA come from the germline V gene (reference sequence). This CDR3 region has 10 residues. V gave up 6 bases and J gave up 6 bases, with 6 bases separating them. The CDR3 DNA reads TGCAGTGCCTGGAGCAATGAGCAGTTCTTC. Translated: CSAWSNEQFF.

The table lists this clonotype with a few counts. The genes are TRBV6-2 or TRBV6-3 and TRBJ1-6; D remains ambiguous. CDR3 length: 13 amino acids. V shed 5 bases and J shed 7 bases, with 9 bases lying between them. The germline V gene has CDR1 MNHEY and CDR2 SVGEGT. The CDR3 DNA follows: TGTGCCAGCAGTAAGACTGAGAATTCACCCCTCCACTTT. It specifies CASSKTENSPLHF.

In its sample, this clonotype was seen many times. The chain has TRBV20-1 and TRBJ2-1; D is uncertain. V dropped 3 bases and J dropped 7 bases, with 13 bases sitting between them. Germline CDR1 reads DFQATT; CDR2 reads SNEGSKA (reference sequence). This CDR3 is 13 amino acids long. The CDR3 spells CSASSRSSNEQFF. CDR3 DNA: TGCAGTGCTAGCTCGCGGAGTTCAAATGAGCAGTTCTTC.

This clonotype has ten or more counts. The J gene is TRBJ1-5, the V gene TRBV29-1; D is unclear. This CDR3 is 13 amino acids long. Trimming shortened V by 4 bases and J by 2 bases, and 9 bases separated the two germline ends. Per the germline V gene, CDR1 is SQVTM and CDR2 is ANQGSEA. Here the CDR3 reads CSVGGFGNQPQHF. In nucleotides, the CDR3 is TGCAGCGTTGGAGGGTTCGGCAATCAGCCCCAGCATTTT.

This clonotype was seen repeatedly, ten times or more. The CDR3 region has the DNA TGTGCCAGCAGCGTTATGCGCCCGACGGGACAGGACTTCACAGATACGCAGTATTTT. It yields the protein CASSVMRPTGQDFTDTQYF. The J gene is TRBJ2-3, the V gene TRBV7-9, with 8 bases fitting TRBD1. The CDR3 is 19 residues long. V was clipped by 5 bases and J by 2 bases; unmatched bases: 18. The germline gives CDR1 SEHNR, CDR2 FQNEAQ (reference sequence).

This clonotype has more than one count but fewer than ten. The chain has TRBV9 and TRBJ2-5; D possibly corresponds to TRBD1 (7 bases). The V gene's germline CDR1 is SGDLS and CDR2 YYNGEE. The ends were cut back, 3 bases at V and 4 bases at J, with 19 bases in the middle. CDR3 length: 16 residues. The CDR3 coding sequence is TGTGCCAGCAGCGCCGGACAGGCGGAGGGGTCAGAGACCCAGTACTTC. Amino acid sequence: CASSAGQAEGSETQYF. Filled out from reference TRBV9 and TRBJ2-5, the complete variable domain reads DSGVTQTPKHLITATGQRVTLRCSPRSGDLSVYWYQQSLDQGLQFLIQYYNGEERAKGNILERFSAQQFPDLHSELNLSSLELGDSALYFCASSAGQAEGSETQYFGPGTRLLVL.

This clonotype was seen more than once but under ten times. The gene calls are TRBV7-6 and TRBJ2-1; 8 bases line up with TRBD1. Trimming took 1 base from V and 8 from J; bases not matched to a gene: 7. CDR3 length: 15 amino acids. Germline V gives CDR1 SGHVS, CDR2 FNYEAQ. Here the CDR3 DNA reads TGTGCCAGCAGCTTAGGGACAGGGAGAGTTGATGAGCAGTTCTTC. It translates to CASSLGTGRVDEQFF.